This T cell receptor beta chain is from a study of T-cell memory formation after mild COVID-19. About the study: In these data, TCR clusters were largely donor specific.

The study's findings and limits: In pre-infection memory, a portion of responding clones appeared, which suggested that cross-reactive memory joined. Contracting clones, day 15 to 85, had balanced CD4/CD8, and later expanders favored CD4+.

Trimming stripped 7 bases from V and 2 bases from J, with 10 bases between. CDR1 is SGHTS and CDR2 is YDEGEE in the germline V gene. This CDR3 is 13 amino acids long. This clonotype occurred many times. Its target is not known. TCR alpha and TCR beta cDNA libraries with sample barcodes and UMIs came from 5'RACE using constant-segment primers. TCRdb reprocessed the 5' RACE reads with MiXCR, giving one entry per CDR3 protein. Of roughly 160,000 distinct CDR3 sequences listed, roughly 11% were seen once; the top ten hold 3.5% to 4%. J is TRBJ1-3 and V is TRBV5-8; D ambiguous. This clonotype originated in a young man who had mild COVID-19 (a few samples of this study predate the infection). Cell type and time point are not known. The sequenced sample consisted of PBMCs or a T cell subset sorted from them (not recorded which). CDR3 bases: TGTGCCAGCTTCCTGGCAGCTGGAAACACCATATATTTT. Translated, it gives CASFLAAGNTIYF.